Below, 21 T cell receptor beta chains from the same sample are listed, as sequenced in a study of identical twins (dated by TCRdb to about 2016). The library was generated by 5' RACE. The sequencer listed for this sample is Illumina HiSeq 2000. TCRdb itself trimmed the public reads at Q25 with fastp, ran MiXCR and retained productive beta chains. One record per CDR3 amino acid sequence lists the most common genes and DNA. This sample comprises 700,000 or so distinct CDR3 sequences, about 9.4% of them detected only once. Approximately 0.94% of the sample belongs to the ten largest clones. This same sample was also taken into another study, of yellow fever vaccine responses in identical twins.

The sequencing sample was made of PBMCs. These receptors all come from a woman aged 18-29 years in good health.

This clonotype has ten or more counts. This sequence joins TRBV5-5 and TRBJ2-1; a possible D gene is TRBD1 (6 bases). The CDR3 spans 15 residues. Trimming stripped 2 bases from V and 1 base from J, with 10 bases between. Germline values: CDR1 SGHKS, CDR2 YYEKEE (reference sequence). Here the CDR3 DNA reads TGTGCCAGCAGCTTTGGGCAGGGGTCCTACAATGAGCAGTTCTTC. Protein sequence: CASSFGQGSYNEQFF. Supplemented by reference TRBV5-5 and TRBJ2-1, the full variable domain reads DAGVTQSPTHLIKTRGQQVTLRCSPISGHKSVSWYQQVLGQGPQFIFQYYEKEERGRGNFPDRFSARQFPNYSSELNVNALLLGDSALYLCASSFGQGSYNEQFFGPGTRLTVL.

This chain connects TRBV9 to TRBJ2-7; possible D gene TRBD2, 5 bases. The germline gives CDR1 SGDLS, CDR2 YYNGEE. This CDR3 comprises 15 residues. Deletions cut 2 bases from V and 1 base from J, with 13 bases between. For the CDR3, the DNA is TGTGCCAGCAGCGTTCGGGGTGAGTGGTCCTACGAGCAGTACTTC. Its translation is CASSVRGEWSYEQYF.

This clonotype has a handful of counts. V and J are TRBV7-9 and TRBJ2-2, with D uncertain. Germline values: CDR1 SEHNR, CDR2 FQNEAQ (reference sequence). V was cut by 6 bases and J by 5 bases, with 10 bases left in between. The CDR3 runs to 13 residues. The CDR3 loop reads CASRTDETGELFF. DNA of the CDR3: TGTGCCAGCAGAACGGATGAGACCGGGGAGCTGTTTTTT.

The chain carries TRBV2 and TRBJ2-5; D is tentatively TRBD1 or TRBD2 (5 bases each). The V gene lost 7 bases and the J gene lost 2 bases, with 14 bases spanning the gap. The V gene's germline CDR1 is SNHLY and CDR2 FYNNEI. The CDR3 totals 14 residues. Written as DNA, the CDR3 is TGTGCCAGCATCGGGACGCGAATTCAAGAGACCCAGTACTTC. Its protein is CASIGTRIQETQYF.

This clonotype was detected ten times or more. The J gene is TRBJ1-6, the V gene TRBV5-1; D uncertain. This CDR3 region has 13 residues. Germline V gene lookup returns CDR1 SGHRS and CDR2 YFSETQ. Trimming cost V 0 bases and J 7 bases, with 5 bases left between them. CDR3 in DNA: TGCGCCAGCAGCTTGGCCAGCAATTCACCCCTCCACTTT. This sequence encodes CASSLASNSPLHF.

This rearrangement joins TRBV11-2 to TRBJ2-5, with 7 bases lining up with TRBD2. V was pared by 0 bases and J by 5 bases, with 3 bases of the junction left unmatched. CDR3 length: 14 residues. Germline V gives CDR1 SGHAT, CDR2 FQNNGV. The CDR3 sequence is CASSLDSGRETQYF. The CDR3 coding sequence is TGTGCCAGCAGCTTAGATTCCGGGAGGGAGACCCAGTACTTC. Full variable domain (rest looked up from reference TRBV11-2 and TRBJ2-5): EAGVAQSPRYKIIEKRQSVAFWCNPISGHATLYWYQQILGQGPKLLIQFQNNGVVDDSQLPKDRFSAERLKGVDSTLKIQPAKLEDSAVYLCASSLDSGRETQYFGPGTRLLVL.

This clonotype was counted between two and nine times. J is TRBJ1-4 and V is TRBV7-9; D is unclear. Germline V CDR1 and CDR2: SEHNR, FQNEAQ (reference sequence). The CDR3 covers 14 residues. V shed 5 bases and J shed 3 bases, with 10 bases lying between them. CDR3 in DNA: TGTGCCAGCAGCCCAACAAGGGCTAATGAAAAACTGTTTTTT. The encoded protein is CASSPTRANEKLFF.

This clonotype has a handful of counts. The rearrangement links TRBV6-1 to TRBJ1-2; D may be TRBD1 (5 bases). The length of the CDR3 is 14 residues. The V and J ends lost 1 base and 8 bases respectively, with 14 bases between them. CDR1 is MNHNS, CDR2 SASEGT, per germline. CDR3 coding DNA: TGTGCCAGCAGTGAAGGGGCAGGGAAGAGCGGCTACACCTTC. Protein: CASSEGAGKSGYTF.

This clonotype has a handful of counts. The chain couples TRBV12-3 or TRBV12-4 to TRBJ2-1; a weak D match, TRBD1 (6 bases). The CDR3 is made up of 16 amino acids. The ends were cut back, 2 bases at V and 9 bases at J, with 20 bases in the middle. CDR3 in DNA: TGTGCCAGCAGTTTACAGGACAGTGTCCCCCCGATTGAGCAGTTCTTC. Translated: CASSLQDSVPPIEQFF.

In this sample, this clonotype turned up a few times. The genes are TRBV3-1 and TRBJ2-7; possibly TRBD2 for D (6 bases). V lost 11 bases and J lost 0, with 20 bases in between. Per the germline V gene, CDR1 is LGHDT and CDR2 is YNNKEL (reference sequence). The CDR3 consists of 15 residues. For the CDR3, the DNA is TGTGCCTCAACTGGCGGGGCTTCGAGCTCCTACGAGCAGTACTTC. Protein product: CASTGGASSSYEQYF.

The chain is built from TRBV25-1 and TRBJ1-5; tentatively, D is TRBD1 (6 bases). Germline CDR1 is MGHDK and CDR2 is SYGVNS. Trimming stripped 3 bases from V and 1 base from J, with 10 bases between. This CDR3 comprises 15 residues. CDR3 bases: TGTGCCAGCAGTGACTCGGGGGGCAGCAATCAGCCCCAGCATTTT. The encoded protein is CASSDSGGSNQPQHF.

This clonotype was counted at least ten times. The chain joins TRBV29-1 to TRBJ2-3; the D is unclear. The CDR3 loop spans 14 amino acids. The germline gives CDR1 SQVTM, CDR2 ANQGSEA. V was pared by 0 bases and J by 6 bases, with 13 bases between. CDR3 sequence (DNA): TGCAGCGTTGAAGAATGGGCTAGTAGTGATACGCAGTATTTT. As protein: CSVEEWASSDTQYF.

This sequence joins TRBV5-5 and TRBJ1-1; 8 nucleotides match TRBD1. The V gene's germline CDR1 is SGHKS and CDR2 YYEKEE (reference sequence). J gave up 6 bases and V 4 bases, and 8 bases lay outside the gene matches. The CDR3 totals 14 residues. CDR3 sequence reads: CASSPTRGRAEAFF. The CDR3 DNA follows: TGTGCCAGCAGCCCAACCAGGGGGCGAGCTGAAGCTTTCTTT.

This clonotype appeared a few times. V usage is TRBV28 and J usage is TRBJ1-6; D is undetermined. There are 13 residues in the CDR3. Germline V CDR1 and CDR2: MDHEN, SYDVKM. V was shortened by 4 bases and J by 5 bases, with 6 bases between the two germline ends. CDR3 sequence: CASSSPDNSPLHF. CDR3 DNA: TGTGCCAGCAGTTCTCCCGATAATTCACCCCTCCACTTT.

This clonotype was found a few times. The junction does not match germline at one end; this may be a read error. The chain joins TRBV29-1 to TRBJ2-3; D unclear. The CDR3 sequence is 11 residues long. Germline V CDR1 and CDR2: SQVTM, ANQGSEA. The CDR3 loop reads CSVARTDTQYF. DNA of the CDR3: TGCAGCGTTGCCCGCACGGATACGCAGTATTTT.

This clonotype was observed many times. The V and J genes are TRBV7-2 and TRBJ2-3, with 12 nucleotides matching TRBD2. Germline trimming cut 6 bases from V and 5 bases from J; bases unmatched to any gene: 12. Germline CDR1 is SGHTA and CDR2 is FQGNSA. The CDR3 sequence is 17 residues long. CDR3 residues: CASSQLAGGSSGDTQYF. The CDR3 nucleotides are TGTGCCAGCAGTCAACTAGCGGGAGGTTCCTCTGGAGATACGCAGTATTTT.

This clonotype was counted ten times or more. The V gene is TRBV4-1, the J gene TRBJ2-2, with D possibly matching TRBD2 (6 bases). Germline values: CDR1 MGHRA, CDR2 YSYEKL. CDR3 size: 16 residues. V shed 4 bases and J shed 8 bases, with 20 bases lying between them. This CDR3 reads CASSPPRPLASGELFF. The CDR3 DNA is TGCGCCAGCAGCCCACCACGCCCTCTAGCGAGTGGGGAGCTGTTTTTT.

The table lists this clonotype with many counts. The chain uses TRBV5-6 and TRBJ2-4; 9 bases match TRBD1. This CDR3 is built from 13 residues. The V and J ends lost 3 bases and 7 bases, in that order; junction bases with no gene match: 2. Looked up from germline, CDR1 is SGHDT and CDR2 is YYEEEE. CDR3: CASSSGTGNIQYF. CDR3 sequence (DNA): TGTGCCAGCAGCTCCGGGACAGGGAACATTCAGTACTTC.

This clonotype has at least ten counts. This chain connects TRBV29-1 to TRBJ2-7, with D perhaps TRBD1 or TRBD2 (5 bases each). Looked up from germline, CDR1 is SQVTM and CDR2 is ANQGSEA. CDR3 length: 12 amino acids. With 0 bases removed from V and 7 bases from J, the gap between germline ends came to 10 bases. CDR3 in amino acids: CSVEDLEGEQYF. The CDR3 DNA follows: TGCAGCGTTGAAGACTTAGAGGGGGAGCAGTACTTC.

This clonotype was seen many times. This chain links TRBV12-3 or TRBV12-4 with TRBJ1-1; the D gene is possibly TRBD1 (5 bases). Trimming pared 2 bases from V and 5 bases from J, leaving 21 bases between. The CDR3 has 17 residues. CDR3 in amino acids: CASSLTDRLQRVTEAFF. For the CDR3, the DNA is TGTGCCAGCAGTTTAACTGACAGATTACAAAGAGTAACTGAAGCTTTCTTT.

In its sample, this clonotype was seen a few times. The junction departs from germline at one end; a sequencing error may be responsible. In DNA, the CDR3 is TGTGCTAGCAGCTCGCGTCGGGGGTTAGAGACCCAGTACTTC. Translated: CASSSRRGLETQYF. This chain connects TRBV7-7 to TRBJ2-5, with D possibly matching TRBD2 (6 bases). Germline V gene data show CDR1 as SSHAT and CDR2 as FNYEAQ (reference sequence). The CDR3 covers 14 residues.